This T cell receptor beta chain was observed in a study of cytomegalovirus exposure and HLA in healthy donors. Worth noting for this clone: A junction end diverges from the germline sequence, so it may reflect a read error.

The CDR3 is 12 amino acids. The germline V gene encodes CDR1 SGHNT and CDR2 YYREEE (reference sequence). The primer mix had 60 Vbeta and 13 Jbeta primers. Some clones are missing from TCRdb's copy, which holds only in-frame ones; the method was immunoSEQ multiplex PCR. The data contain approximately 100,000 clones, about 76% of them seen just once; the ten biggest clones take up 4.5% to 5%. The chain joins TRBV5-4 to TRBJ2-1; the D gene is possibly TRBD1 (5 bases). The sequenced sample was PBMCs. The origin of this receptor is a middle-aged woman in good health and CMV-seronegative. CDR3 bases: TGTGCCAGCAGCTCGCCCGACAGTGTCCCGATCTTC. Translation: CASSSPDSVPIF.